The 32 T cell receptor beta chains in this list originate from one sample, sequenced in a study of blood T cell repertoires in COVID-19. Sequenced by immunoSEQ multiplex PCR; TCRdb stores in-frame clones only, minus some. The sample has 70,000 to 90,000 clones, around 80% seen once. Sequencing was carried out using peripheral blood. The source of these receptors is a man between 65 and 79 years old with acute or convalescent COVID-19.

The J gene is TRBJ1-4, the V gene TRBV19; a weak D match, TRBD1 (5 bases). Trimming took 7 bases from V and 5 from J, leaving 17 bases between them. CDR1 and CDR2 (germline): LNHDA, SQIVND (reference sequence). CDR3 length equals 15 residues. CDR3 region: CASTPGGTPNEKLFF. The CDR3 region has the DNA TGTGCCAGTACCCCAGGAGGGACTCCGAATGAAAAACTGTTTTTT.

The chain uses TRBV7-2 and TRBJ2-5; 8 bases are shared with TRBD1. Germline CDR1 and CDR2: SGHTA and FQGNSA. V was clipped by 6 bases and J by 6 bases; unmatched bases: 12. The CDR3 extends over 15 amino acids. In nucleotides, the CDR3 is TGTGCCAGCAGGCCTGGGACAGGTGAATTCAAGACCCAGTACTTC. It specifies CASRPGTGEFKTQYF.

The chain carries TRBV7-3 and TRBJ2-1, with D possibly being TRBD2 (5 bases). The CDR3 sequence is 13 residues long. The V end lost 6 bases, the J end lost 5 bases, and 11 bases lay between the germline ends. Germline V gene lookup returns CDR1 SGHTA and CDR2 FQGTGA. CDR3 sequence reads: CASRMDGDNEQFF. CDR3 DNA sequence: TGTGCCAGCAGGATGGACGGGGACAATGAGCAGTTCTTC.

The rearrangement links TRBV20-1 to TRBJ2-7, with 9 bases identical to TRBD1. The V gene end was trimmed by 3 bases and the J gene end by 6 bases; junction bases not matched to a gene: 6. The CDR3 length is 13 residues. Germline-derived CDR1 and CDR2 are DFQATT and SNEGSKA (reference sequence). CDR3 sequence: CSASGDRAAEQYF. The CDR3 DNA is TGCAGTGCTAGTGGGGACAGGGCCGCCGAGCAGTACTTC.

The chain couples TRBV30 to TRBJ1-2; 10 bases line up with TRBD1. The CDR3 runs to 13 residues. The germline gives CDR1 GTSNPN, CDR2 SVGIG (reference sequence). V shed 8 bases, J shed 7 bases, and the junction held 10 bases outside the gene matches. DNA for the CDR3: TGTGCCCAGACCGGGACAGGGGCTAGTGGCTACACCTTC. Translating it yields CAQTGTGASGYTF.

The V and J genes are TRBV28 and TRBJ2-1, with D possibly TRBD2 on 6 matching bases. Trimming shortened V by 3 bases and J by 5 bases, and 14 bases separated the two germline ends. CDR1 is MDHEN, CDR2 SYDVKM, per germline. The CDR3 length is 15 residues. The DNA for the CDR3 is TGTGCCAGCAGTTTGGCGGGACGAGTCGACAATGAGCAGTTCTTC. Protein: CASSLAGRVDNEQFF. The variable domain in full, completed from reference TRBV28 and TRBJ2-1, reads DVKVTQSSRYLVKRTGEKVFLECVQDMDHENMFWYRQDPGLGLRLIYFSYDVKMKEKGDIPEGYSVSREKKERFSLILESASTNQTSMYLCASSLAGRVDNEQFFGPGTRLTVL.

The chain combines TRBV14 with TRBJ2-5, with D possibly being TRBD1 (5 bases). Germline assignment: CDR1 SGHDN and CDR2 FVKESK. The V gene lost 4 bases and the J gene lost 2 bases, with 17 bases spanning the gap. CDR3 length: 16 residues. The CDR3 region is CASSLITQGWQETQYF. The CDR3 DNA follows: TGTGCCAGCAGCCTTATCACCCAGGGCTGGCAAGAGACCCAGTACTTC.

A single count supports this clone. The chain has TRBV5-1 and TRBJ2-2, with unresolved D. V shed 3 bases and J shed 7 bases, with 10 bases lying between them. This CDR3 has 13 residues. CDR1 is SGHRS, CDR2 YFSETQ, per germline. The CDR3 sequence is CASSSPGFGELFF. The CDR3 nucleotides are TGCGCCAGCAGCTCTCCAGGATTCGGGGAGCTGTTTTTT.

The rearrangement uses TRBV19 and TRBJ1-1, with D tentatively TRBD1 (5 bases). CDR1 is LNHDA and CDR2 is SQIVND in the germline V gene (reference sequence). V gave up 2 bases and J gave up 1 base, with 5 bases separating them. This CDR3 comprises 13 residues. CDR3 sequence: CASSIRGNTEAFF. The CDR3, as DNA: TGTGCCAGTAGTATAAGGGGGAACACTGAAGCTTTCTTT.

The rearrangement links TRBV6-5 to TRBJ2-2, with a tentative D call TRBD1 (6 bases). Trimming took off 2 bases at V and 6 bases at J, with 13 bases between the two ends. This CDR3 contains 15 residues. CDR1 is MNHEY and CDR2 is SVGAGI in the germline V gene. The CDR3 loop reads CASSYPPEGAGELFF. The DNA for the CDR3 is TGTGCCAGCAGTTACCCCCCCGAGGGGGCCGGGGAGCTGTTTTTT.

The CDR3 region has the DNA TGTGCCAGCAGCGTAGGTCTAGCGGGGCCATCCGGGGAGCTGTTTTTT. Its protein is CASSVGLAGPSGELFF. This chain links TRBV9 with TRBJ2-2, with 9 bases lining up with TRBD2. The CDR3 has 16 residues. The V gene end was trimmed by 0 bases and the J gene end by 6 bases; junction bases not matched to a gene: 6. CDR1 is SGDLS, CDR2 YYNGEE, per germline.

This clone appeared a single time. The genes are TRBV30 and TRBJ2-7, with D possibly TRBD1 on 5 matching bases. The germline CDR1 and CDR2 sequences are GTSNPN and SVGIG (reference sequence). Trimming took off 0 bases at V and 6 bases at J, with 15 bases between the two ends. The CDR3 runs 14 residues. The CDR3 loop is CAWSVGDFLGEQYF. The CDR3 region has the DNA TGTGCCTGGAGTGTAGGGGATTTCTTAGGCGAGCAGTACTTC.

The chain combines TRBV5-1 with TRBJ2-2; 7 nucleotides line up with TRBD1. Germline V CDR1 and CDR2: SGHRS, YFSETQ. Trimming at V came to 4 bases and at J to 4 bases, leaving 7 bases not matched to a gene. CDR3 length equals 15 residues. Here the CDR3 reads CASSTGVLGTGELFF. The DNA for the CDR3 is TGCGCCAGCAGCACAGGGGTTCTGGGCACCGGGGAGCTGTTTTTT.

This rearrangement joins TRBV15 to TRBJ1-4; 10 positions match TRBD1. Germline V gives CDR1 LNHNV, CDR2 YYDKDF (reference sequence). CDR3 length: 17 amino acids. Trimming removed 2 bases from V and 6 bases from J; junction bases left unmatched: 9. The CDR3 sequence is CATSRTNPGTGDEKLFF. CDR3 in DNA: TGTGCCACCAGCAGAACTAACCCCGGGACAGGGGATGAAAAACTGTTTTTT.

CDR3 in amino acids: CASSQDNRDKAYEQYF. The CDR3 nucleotides read TGCGCCAGCAGCCAAGATAACCGGGACAAAGCCTACGAGCAGTACTTC. This chain connects TRBV4-1 to TRBJ2-7; D is possibly TRBD1 (6 bases). CDR3 length: 16 amino acids. Between the trimmed V and J ends, which lost 0 bases and 2 bases, there was a span of 14 bases. CDR1 and CDR2 from the germline V gene are MGHRA and YSYEKL.

The chain has TRBV30 and TRBJ2-2; 7 bases fit TRBD2. Germline assignment: CDR1 GTSNPN and CDR2 SVGIG (reference sequence). V dropped 5 bases and J dropped 1; count of bases not matched to a gene: 1. This CDR3 has 13 residues. This CDR3 is CAWGGRNTGELFF. The DNA for the CDR3 is TGTGCCTGGGGCGGGAGGAACACCGGGGAGCTGTTTTTT.

The chain carries TRBV5-1 and TRBJ2-3; 7 bases align to TRBD2. The germline V gene encodes CDR1 SGHRS and CDR2 YFSETQ. The CDR3 loop spans 16 amino acids. The trim removed 0 bases at V and 3 bases at J, leaving 7 bases unmatched. CDR3 coding DNA: TGCGCCAGCAGCTTGGCCAACCGGGAGGTAACAGATACGCAGTATTTT. This gives the protein CASSLANREVTDTQYF. The variable domain in full, completed from reference TRBV5-1 and TRBJ2-3, reads KAGVTQTPRYLIKTRGQQVTLSCSPISGHRSVSWYQQTPGQGLQFLFEYFSETQRNKGNFPGRFSGRQFSNSRSEMNVSTLELGDSALYLCASSLANREVTDTQYFGPGTRLTVL.

V usage is TRBV6-6 and J usage is TRBJ2-7; D perhaps matches TRBD2 (6 bases). The CDR3 has 13 residues. Germline V lookup: CDR1 MNHNY, CDR2 SVGAGI (reference sequence). V lost 6 bases, J lost 9 bases, and 18 bases lay in between. CDR3 sequence reads: CASRLDGTGGQYV. DNA for the CDR3: TGTGCCAGCAGGCTGGACGGGACCGGGGGGCAGTACGTC.

The gene calls are TRBV7-8 and TRBJ2-7; TRBD1 aligns across 9 bases. The CDR3 is made up of 17 amino acids. The germline V gene has CDR1 SGHVS and CDR2 FQNEAQ. Trimming took 2 bases from V and 0 from J; bases not matched to a gene: 8. CDR3: CASSLLTGQGYSYEQYV. The DNA for the CDR3 is TGTGCCAGCAGCTTATTAACGGGACAGGGTTACTCCTACGAGCAGTACGTC.

This clone was counted between two and nine times. The gene calls are TRBV2 and TRBJ2-5; 8 bases align to TRBD1. The CDR3 consists of 13 residues. CDR1 is SNHLY and CDR2 is FYNNEI in the germline V gene. V lost 5 bases and J lost 6; bases outside the gene matches: 5. In DNA, the CDR3 is TGTGCCAGCAGTAGGGACAGGCAAAAGACCCAGTACTTC. It codes for CASSRDRQKTQYF.

The chain has TRBV11-2 and TRBJ2-7, with 12 bases that match TRBD2. In germline, CDR1 is SGHAT, CDR2 FQNNGV. With 5 bases clipped from V and 5 bases from J, the junction kept 13 bases outside the gene matches. The CDR3 length is 17 residues. The DNA for the CDR3 is TGTGCCAGCAGCCCTCGGCTAGCGGGGGGGCCGCTAGACGAGCAGTACTTC. It translates to CASSPRLAGGPLDEQYF.

The rearrangement joins TRBV2 to TRBJ2-5; 7 bases align to TRBD1. This CDR3 comprises 13 residues. Germline values: CDR1 SNHLY, CDR2 FYNNEI. The V gene end was trimmed by 6 bases and the J gene end by 3 bases; junction bases not matched to a gene: 4. The CDR3 reads CASRGTVKETQYF. The DNA for the CDR3 is TGTGCCAGCAGGGGGACAGTGAAAGAGACCCAGTACTTC.

This rearrangement joins TRBV2 to TRBJ1-6, with D possibly matching TRBD1 (6 bases). V was shortened by 4 bases and J by 10 bases, with 14 bases between the two germline ends. The CDR3 is 14 residues long. Germline lookup yields CDR1 SNHLY and CDR2 FYNNEI. Here the CDR3 reads CASSGQVRSSPLHF. CDR3 nucleotides: TGTGCCAGCAGTGGACAGGTTAGATCGTCACCCCTCCACTTT.

The chain combines TRBV28 with TRBJ2-7; D gene ambiguous. CDR1 is MDHEN, CDR2 SYDVKM, per germline. The V and J ends lost 5 bases and 3 bases respectively, with 5 bases between them. The CDR3 loop spans 11 amino acids. The CDR3 DNA reads TGTGCCAGCAGTCACAACTACGAGCAGTACTTC. Its translation is CASSHNYEQYF. The variable domain in full, completed from reference TRBV28 and TRBJ2-7, reads DVKVTQSSRYLVKRTGEKVFLECVQDMDHENMFWYRQDPGLGLRLIYFSYDVKMKEKGDIPEGYSVSREKKERFSLILESASTNQTSMYLCASSHNYEQYFGPGTRLTVT.

This rearrangement joins TRBV11-2 to TRBJ2-5; perhaps TRBD2 as D (6 bases). The CDR3 consists of 14 residues. V lost 3 bases and J 2 bases, leaving 10 bases between the germline ends. CDR1 is SGHAT, CDR2 FQNNGV, per germline. This CDR3 reads CASSFGGAQETQYF. The CDR3 DNA is TGTGCCAGCAGCTTTGGCGGGGCACAAGAGACCCAGTACTTC.

The chain combines TRBV19 with TRBJ2-1; 8 bases map to TRBD1. Germline V gene lookup returns CDR1 LNHDA and CDR2 SQIVND (reference sequence). V dropped 10 bases and J dropped 0; count of bases not matched to a gene: 8. This CDR3 region has 15 residues. CDR3 residues: CATRTGPNSYNEQFF. The CDR3 DNA follows: TGTGCCACCAGGACAGGGCCGAACTCCTACAATGAGCAGTTCTTC.

V gene TRBV6-5 combines with J gene TRBJ1-2; maybe TRBD1 (5 bases). The CDR3 has 13 amino acids. Germline assignment: CDR1 MNHEY and CDR2 SVGAGI. Trimming took off 4 bases at V and 8 bases at J, with 14 bases between the two ends. CDR3 residues: CASSWAGPGGYTF. For the CDR3, the DNA is TGTGCCAGCAGTTGGGCAGGGCCAGGGGGCTACACCTTC.

This clone was seen a handful of times. The gene calls are TRBV7-3 and TRBJ2-3, with 11 bases fitting TRBD2. Trimming removed 5 bases from V and 2 bases from J; junction bases left unmatched: 3. CDR1 and CDR2 (germline): SGHTA, FQGTGA. The CDR3 is made up of 15 amino acids. The CDR3 DNA follows: TGTGCCAGCAGCAAACTAGCGGGAGACACAGATACGCAGTATTTT. Encoded protein: CASSKLAGDTDTQYF.

The chain recombines TRBV10-1 with TRBJ2-3; 12 bases align to TRBD2. This CDR3 has 15 residues. Germline CDR1 WNHNN, CDR2 SYGVQD (reference sequence). The J segment lost 2 bases and the V segment lost 8 bases, leaving 5 bases of the junction unmatched. This chain's CDR3 is CASSRTSGATDTQYF. CDR3 DNA sequence: TGCGCCAGCTCGAGGACTAGCGGGGCCACAGATACGCAGTATTTT.

The rearrangement joins TRBV29-1 to TRBJ2-7; TRBD1 aligns across 9 bases. V trimming: 0 bases; J trimming: 4 bases; junction bases outside the gene matches: 16. This CDR3 spans 18 amino acids. CDR1 is SQVTM and CDR2 is ANQGSEA in the germline V gene. The CDR3 here is CSVEDPDRGSLCRYEQYV. The CDR3 DNA sequence: TGCAGCGTTGAAGACCCTGACAGGGGGTCCCTCTGTAGGTACGAGCAGTACGTC.

This chain links TRBV21-1 with TRBJ2-4; TRBD2, the table's D call, was not compared with the DNA. TRBV21-1 is assigned pseudogene status. The CDR3 is 15 amino acids. The CDR3 spells CASTPAGVDKNIQYF. The CDR3 DNA sequence: TGTGCCAGCACCCCGGCGGGGGTAGACAAAAACATTCAGTACTTC.

The chain combines TRBV5-5 with TRBJ1-2; D is ambiguous. The CDR3 sequence is 15 residues long. The germline gives CDR1 SGHKS, CDR2 YYEKEE (reference sequence). Trimming took off 6 bases at V and 6 bases at J, with 21 bases between the two ends. CDR3 nucleotides: TGTGCCAGCACCTATAACGTCTTGGTGGTGGATGGCTACACCTTC. Translating it yields CASTYNVLVVDGYTF.